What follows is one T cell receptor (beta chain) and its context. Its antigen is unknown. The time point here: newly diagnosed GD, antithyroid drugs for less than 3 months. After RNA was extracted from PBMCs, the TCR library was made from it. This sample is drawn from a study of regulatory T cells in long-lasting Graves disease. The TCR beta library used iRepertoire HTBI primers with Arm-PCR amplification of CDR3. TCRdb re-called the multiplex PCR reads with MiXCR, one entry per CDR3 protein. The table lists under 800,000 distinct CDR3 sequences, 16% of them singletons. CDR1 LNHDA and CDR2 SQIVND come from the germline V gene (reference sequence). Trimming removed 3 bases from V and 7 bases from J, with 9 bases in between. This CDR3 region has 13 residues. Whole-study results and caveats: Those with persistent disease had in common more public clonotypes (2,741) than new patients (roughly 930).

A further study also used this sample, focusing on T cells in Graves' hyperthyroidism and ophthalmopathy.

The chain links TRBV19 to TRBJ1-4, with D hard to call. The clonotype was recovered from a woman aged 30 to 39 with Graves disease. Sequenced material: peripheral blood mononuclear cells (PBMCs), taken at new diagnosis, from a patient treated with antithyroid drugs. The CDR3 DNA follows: TGTGCCAGTAGTATGATCATCGGTGAAAAACTGTTTTTT. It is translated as CASSMIIGEKLFF.